These 30 T cell receptor beta chains came from one sample sequenced in a study of T-cell memory formation after mild COVID-19. Each CDR3 protein is one row after TCRdb ran MiXCR on the 5' RACE reads. In the table there are about 350,000 distinct CDR3 sequences, approximately 29% of which are singletons. Sequencing was done on a sample of PBMCs or a T cell subset sorted from them (not recorded which). These receptors all come from an adult woman who had mild COVID-19 (a few samples of this study predate the infection). Cell type and time point are not known.

This clonotype was recorded many times. The chain couples TRBV1 to TRBJ2-7. TRBV1 is a recognized pseudogene. This CDR3 comprises 12 residues. CDR3 region: CTSSQILNEQYF. The CDR3 DNA reads as TGCACCAGCAGCCAAATCCTCAACGAGCAGTACTTC.

In DNA form, the CDR3 reads TGTGCCAGCAGTTACTCGAGGGGGCCAGCTAATGAAAAACTGTTTTTT. Translating gives CASSYSRGPANEKLFF. The chain uses TRBV6-2 or TRBV6-3 and TRBJ1-4, with 7 bases matching TRBD1. The CDR3 has 16 amino acids. V was pared by 0 bases and J by 3 bases, with 4 bases of the junction left unmatched. The V gene's germline CDR1 is MNHEY and CDR2 SVGEGT.

This clonotype was seen a single time. The V call is TRBV11-2, the J call TRBJ1-4; 7 bases match TRBD1. The V segment lost 3 bases and the J segment 8 bases; nucleotides outside the gene matches: 6. From germline, CDR1 is SGHAT and CDR2 FQNNGV. This CDR3 is built from 14 residues. The CDR3 DNA sequence: TGTGCCAGCAGCTTCCGGGACAGCGGGGAAAAACTGTTTTTT. This translates into CASSFRDSGEKLFF.

The J gene is TRBJ2-7, the V gene TRBV4-3, with D possibly matching TRBD2 (5 bases). The V end was cut by 1 base, the J end by 0 bases, with 10 bases between. The V gene's germline CDR1 is LGHNA and CDR2 YSLEER. The CDR3 runs to 15 residues. CDR3 region: CASSQADSSSYEQYF. The CDR3 bases are TGCGCCAGCAGCCAAGCGGACTCGAGCTCCTACGAGCAGTACTTC.

In its sample, this clonotype was seen a few times. The gene calls are TRBV27 and TRBJ2-7; D may be TRBD2 (6 bases). The CDR3 sequence is 15 residues long. The germline CDR1 and CDR2 sequences are MNHEY and SMNVEV (reference sequence). Trimming stripped 5 bases from V and 0 bases from J, with 14 bases between. The CDR3 reads CASSLRLERSYEQYF. Written as DNA, the CDR3 is TGTGCCAGCAGTCTCCGACTAGAACGCTCCTACGAGCAGTACTTC.

V gene TRBV7-9 combines with J gene TRBJ1-3, with D uncertain. Germline V gene sequence: CDR1 SEHNR, CDR2 FQNEAQ (reference sequence). The V gene lost 5 bases and the J gene lost 8 bases, with 16 bases spanning the gap. The CDR3 contains 14 residues. The DNA of the CDR3 is TGTGCCAGCAGCCTGGGAGCTGAGAGCCACACCATATATTTT. This translates into CASSLGAESHTIYF. The full variable domain, rest sourced from reference TRBV7-9 and TRBJ1-3, is DTGVSQNPRHKITKRGQNVTFRCDPISEHNRLYWYRQTLGQGPEFLTYFQNEAQLEKSRLLSDRFSAERPKGSFSTLEIQRTEQGDSAMYLCASSLGAESHTIYFGEGSWLTVV.

This clonotype has just a few counts. V and J are TRBV7-2 and TRBJ1-1; D is ambiguous. The V gene's germline CDR1 is SGHTA and CDR2 FQGNSA. The CDR3 loop spans 16 amino acids. The V and J ends lost 2 bases and 1 base respectively, with 14 bases between them. CDR3 in amino acids: CASSLNRMRENTEAFF. In DNA, the CDR3 is TGTGCCAGCAGCTTAAACCGGATGAGGGAGAACACTGAAGCTTTCTTT.

This clonotype has just a few counts. The chain links TRBV12-3 or TRBV12-4 to TRBJ2-7, with TRBD1 matching over 9 bases. The ends lost 6 bases at V and 2 bases at J; junction bases unmatched: 8. There are 15 residues in the CDR3. The CDR3 DNA sequence: TGTGCCAGCAGCGGGGGACAGGGTGACCCCTACGAGCAGTACTTC. This sequence encodes CASSGGQGDPYEQYF.

At least ten counts were recorded for this clonotype. J is TRBJ1-4 and V is TRBV5-4, with D perhaps TRBD1 (5 bases). The V gene lost 3 bases and the J gene lost 4 bases, with 10 bases spanning the gap. The CDR3 spans 14 residues. CDR1 is SGHNT, CDR2 YYREEE, per germline (reference sequence). This CDR3 reads CASSSGTGNEKLFF. The DNA of the CDR3 is TGTGCCAGCAGCTCTGGGACGGGTAATGAAAAACTGTTTTTT. The full variable domain, completed using reference TRBV5-4 and TRBJ1-4, is ETGVTQSPTHLIKTRGQQVTLRCSSQSGHNTVSWYQQALGQGPQFIFQYYREEENGRGNFPPRFSGLQFPNYSSELNVNALELDDSALYLCASSSGTGNEKLFFGSGTQLSVL.

This clonotype was counted only a few times. The chain has TRBV5-5 and TRBJ2-1; D is ambiguous. Germline V gene sequence: CDR1 SGHKS, CDR2 YYEKEE (reference sequence). Trimming shortened V by 3 bases and J by 5 bases, and 6 bases separated the two germline ends. This CDR3 spans 12 amino acids. Written as DNA, the CDR3 is TGTGCCAGCAGCTGGTACCACAATGAGCAGTTCTTC. Translating it yields CASSWYHNEQFF.

The gene calls are TRBV20-1 and TRBJ1-1; 10 positions match TRBD1. From germline, CDR1 is DFQATT and CDR2 SNEGSKA (reference sequence). The CDR3 runs 17 residues. Trimming took 6 bases from V and 0 from J; bases not matched to a gene: 13. CDR3 nucleotide sequence: TGCAGTGCGAGCAGAGACAGGGGGCCTGACATGAACACTGAAGCTTTCTTT. Encoded protein: CSASRDRGPDMNTEAFF.

This chain joins TRBV12-3 or TRBV12-4 and TRBJ1-1, with a tentative D call TRBD1 (5 bases). The ends were cut back, 5 bases at V and 4 bases at J, with 14 bases in the middle. CDR3 length: 14 residues. The CDR3 DNA follows: TGTGCCAGCAGTGTTGGACATCGGACCACTGAAGCTTTCTTT. Translation gives CASSVGHRTTEAFF.

The chain is built from TRBV30 and TRBJ2-7, with a possible D match to TRBD1 (5 bases). From germline, CDR1 is GTSNPN and CDR2 SVGIG (reference sequence). The CDR3 sequence is 13 residues long. V was pared by 3 bases and J by 2 bases, with 11 bases between. The CDR3 DNA reads TGTGCCTGGAGAGTTCCAGGGACCTACGAGCAGTACTTC. Translation: CAWRVPGTYEQYF.

This clonotype occurred once. The rearrangement joins TRBV21-1 to TRBJ2-4; the DNA was not used to check the table's D call, TRBD1. TRBV21-1 is a pseudogene segment. There are 17 residues in the CDR3. The CDR3 bases are TGTGCCAGCAGCAAACGGGGGCCCGGGATAGCCAAAAACATTCAGTACTTC. This gives the protein CASSKRGPGIAKNIQYF.

This clonotype was recorded many times. The chain joins TRBV5-1 to TRBJ2-1; no definite D call. The CDR3 length is 15 residues. CDR1 is SGHRS and CDR2 is YFSETQ in the germline V gene. Trimming took 0 bases from V and 12 from J, leaving 19 bases between them. Here the CDR3 reads CASSLEGPSSTGQFF. CDR3 DNA sequence: TGCGCCAGCAGCTTGGAGGGCCCCAGTTCTACCGGGCAGTTCTTC. The whole variable domain, remainder taken from reference TRBV5-1 and TRBJ2-1, is KAGVTQTPRYLIKTRGQQVTLSCSPISGHRSVSWYQQTPGQGLQFLFEYFSETQRNKGNFPGRFSGRQFSNSRSEMNVSTLELGDSALYLCASSLEGPSSTGQFFGPGTRLTVL.

This clonotype was seen a single time. The V call is TRBV12-3 or TRBV12-4, the J call TRBJ1-6; D possibly corresponds to TRBD1 (5 bases). V lost 3 bases and J 7 bases, leaving 10 bases between the germline ends. The CDR3 extends over 14 amino acids. The CDR3 nucleotides are TGTGCCAGCAGTTTGGGCAGGGTGAATTCACCCCTCCACTTT. Amino acids: CASSLGRVNSPLHF.

V is TRBV11-2 and J is TRBJ2-7; no clear D gene. Germline V gene sequence: CDR1 SGHAT, CDR2 FQNNGV. The CDR3 consists of 12 residues. The V end was cut by 2 bases, the J end by 7 bases, with 9 bases between. The CDR3 sequence is CASSLTPWEQYF. CDR3 sequence (DNA): TGTGCCAGCAGCTTAACTCCCTGGGAGCAGTACTTC.

The chain has TRBV5-4 and TRBJ1-6; TRBD1 is a possible D gene (6 bases). Germline CDR1 and CDR2: SGHNT and YYREEE (reference sequence). Trimming took off 6 bases at V and 0 bases at J, with 16 bases between the two ends. There are 17 residues in the CDR3. CDR3 coding DNA: TGTGCCAGCACCACTGGGGGGCTGAGCTCCTATAATTCACCCCTCCACTTT. The encoded protein is CASTTGGLSSYNSPLHF.

V and J are TRBV6-5 and TRBJ2-5, with 10 bases identical to TRBD2. Germline V lookup: CDR1 MNHEY, CDR2 SVGAGI. The CDR3 consists of 18 residues. The V segment lost 7 bases and the J segment 5 bases; nucleotides outside the gene matches: 19. The CDR3 DNA reads as TGTGCCAGCACCCCATCCCCCCTAATAGCGGGAGGAGGTGAGACCCAGTACTTC. Protein product: CASTPSPLIAGGGETQYF.

This chain's CDR3 is CACKAVGDYGYTF. The DNA of the CDR3 is TGCGCTTGCAAGGCGGTAGGGGACTATGGCTACACCTTC. J is TRBJ1-2 and V is TRBV5-1; D might be TRBD1 (5 bases). This CDR3 region has 13 residues. Germline V gene sequence: CDR1 SGHRS, CDR2 YFSETQ.

A few counts support this clonotype. This chain joins TRBV5-4 and TRBJ2-5; D may be TRBD1 (6 bases). This CDR3 spans 14 amino acids. V was cut by 4 bases and J by 1 base, with 11 bases left in between. Looked up from germline, CDR1 is SGHNT and CDR2 is YYREEE (reference sequence). The CDR3 coding sequence is TGTGCCAGCAGCCCCCGGGACACCCAAGAGACCCAGTACTTC. It yields the protein CASSPRDTQETQYF.

The CDR3 DNA follows: TGTGCCAGCAGTCAGATGGGACAGCTCAATCAGCCCCAGCATTTT. Translating it yields CASSQMGQLNQPQHF. This chain joins TRBV2 and TRBJ1-5, with 7 positions matching TRBD1. V was pared by 5 bases and J by 3 bases, with 7 bases of the junction left unmatched. The CDR3 length is 15 residues. Germline lookup yields CDR1 SNHLY and CDR2 FYNNEI.

This clonotype has a handful of counts. This sequence joins TRBV7-2 and TRBJ2-1, with 9 positions matching TRBD1. The V gene end was trimmed by 4 bases and the J gene end by 4 bases; junction bases not matched to a gene: 17. The CDR3 is 19 amino acids. Germline V gene data show CDR1 as SGHTA and CDR2 as FQGNSA. CDR3 sequence reads: CASSSSGRDRGNSYNEQFF. CDR3 in DNA: TGTGCCAGCAGCTCCAGTGGGAGAGACAGGGGGAATTCTTACAATGAGCAGTTCTTC. Based on the CDR3 plus reference TRBV7-2 and TRBJ2-1, the full variable domain is GAGVSQSPSNKVTEKGKDVELRCDPISGHTALYWYRQSLGQGLEFLIYFQGNSAPDKSGLPSDRFSAERTGGSVSTLTIQRTQQEDSAVYLCASSSSGRDRGNSYNEQFFGPGTRLTVL.

The sample holds a few counts of this clonotype. This sequence joins TRBV29-1 and TRBJ2-3, with D unclear. The CDR3 covers 12 residues. Trimming left V 5 bases short and J 2 bases short, with 8 bases between. Per germline, CDR1 SQVTM and CDR2 ANQGSEA. CDR3 region: CSVTESTDTQYF. For the CDR3, the DNA is TGCAGCGTTACTGAGTCCACAGATACGCAGTATTTT.

This clonotype showed up just a few times. V gene TRBV7-8 combines with J gene TRBJ2-1; 7 nucleotides agree with TRBD1. This CDR3 is built from 14 residues. Trimming at V came to 0 bases and at J to 6 bases, leaving 2 bases not matched to a gene. In germline, CDR1 is SGHVS, CDR2 FQNEAQ. The CDR3 here is CASSLATGVNEQFF. CDR3 DNA sequence: TGTGCCAGCAGCTTAGCTACAGGGGTCAATGAGCAGTTCTTC.

Only a few counts were recorded for this clonotype. This chain uses TRBV6-5 with TRBJ1-1; TRBD1 matches 8 bases. The V gene end was trimmed by 3 bases and the J gene end by 4 bases; junction bases not matched to a gene: 7. Germline V gene data show CDR1 as MNHEY and CDR2 as SVGAGI. The CDR3 spans 15 residues. CDR3 nucleotides: TGTGCCAGCAGTTATACGGACAGGGTGGGCACTGAAGCTTTCTTT. Its protein product is CASSYTDRVGTEAFF.

This clonotype was counted between two and nine times. This chain joins TRBV4-1 and TRBJ2-7; TRBD1 matches 9 bases. The CDR3 sequence is 16 residues long. Germline loops: CDR1 MGHRA, CDR2 YSYEKL. J lost 5 bases, V lost 3 bases, and 11 bases had no gene match. The CDR3 is CASSQYDTGGGDEQYF. The CDR3 coding sequence is TGCGCCAGCAGCCAGTATGACACAGGGGGCGGAGACGAGCAGTACTTC.

CDR3 protein: CASSQPTGGRDEAFF. The CDR3 DNA follows: TGTGCCAGCAGCCAGCCGACAGGGGGTCGTGATGAAGCTTTCTTT. This rearrangement joins TRBV4-2 to TRBJ1-1, with 9 positions matching TRBD1. Germline CDR1 is LGHNA and CDR2 is YNFKEQ. Trimming took 3 bases from V and 7 from J; bases not matched to a gene: 9. The CDR3 is 15 amino acids.

The rearrangement uses TRBV11-3 and TRBJ2-7; 7 bases agree with TRBD1. The CDR3 consists of 13 residues. J was trimmed by 3 bases and V by 5 bases; bases with no gene match: 4. Germline CDR1 is SGHNT and CDR2 is YENEEA. For the CDR3, the DNA is TGTGCCAGCAGCCCAGGGGGAAACTACGAGCAGTACTTC. Amino acids: CASSPGGNYEQYF.

This chain connects TRBV12-5 to TRBJ2-7, with 8 bases aligning to TRBD1. Germline V gene data show CDR1 as LGHNT and CDR2 as FRNRAP. The CDR3 is 17 amino acids. V shed 0 bases, J shed 0 bases, and the junction held 7 bases outside the gene matches. CDR3 sequence: CASGLVLGQETSYEQYF. CDR3 nucleotide sequence: TGTGCTAGTGGTTTGGTTCTGGGACAGGAGACCTCCTACGAGCAGTACTTC.